These T cell receptor beta chains were read from a single sample in a study of tumor-infiltrating lymphocytes in oesophageal squamous cell carcinoma. TCRdb re-analysed the PCR reads in MiXCR, keeping a single row per CDR3 protein. The sample yields about 10,000 distinct CDR3 sequences, approximately 59% seen once. Sequenced input: esophageal tumor tissue. Receptor source: a male donor with esophageal squamous cell carcinoma. Each CDR3 is given with its conserved first and last residue. The D gene is left open where the match is weak. The size of a clone is reported for some rows only, either as once, few or many, or as a class for expanded clones.

clone_size,d_call,v_call,j_call,cdr3_aa,cdr3_nt
many,.,TRBV5-6,TRBJ2-5,CASSPGVGETQYF,TGTGCCAGCAGCCCTGGGGTGGGCGAGACCCAGTACTTC
.,.,TRBV6-7,TRBJ2-1,CASTTIEYGFYNEQFF,TGTGCCAGCACTACAATCGAATACGGGTTCTACAATGAGCAGTTCTTC
.,.,TRBV7-6,TRBJ2-3,CASSLFRGFTDTQYF,TGTGCCAGCAGCCTCTTTCGGGGCTTCACAGATACGCAGTATTTT
few,TRBD2,TRBV7-2,TRBJ2-3,CASSLSSGRGSYEQYF,TGTGCCAGCAGCTTATCTAGCGGGAGAGGTAGCTACGAGCAGTACTTT
few,TRBD2,TRBV5-6,TRBJ2-7,CASSGLAGAYEQYF,TGTGCCAGCAGCGGACTAGCGGGCGCCTACGAGCAGTACTTC
.,TRBD1,TRBV7-2,TRBJ2-3,CASSLDYRGTQYF,TGTGCCAGCAGCTTAGACTACAGGGGAACGCAGTATTTT
few,TRBD1,TRBV5-6,TRBJ1-1,CASSATGGTEAFF,TGTGCCAGCAGCGCCACAGGGGGCACTGAAGCTTTCTTT
.,TRBD2,TRBV12-3/TRBV12-4,TRBJ2-2,CASRNGVAGGHGELFF,TGTGCCAGCAGGAACGGGGTAGCGGGAGGTCACGGGGAGCTGTTTTTT
.,TRBD2,TRBV7-6,TRBJ2-5,CASSLVAGGVETQYF,TGTGCCAGCAGCTTAGTAGCGGGGGGTGTGGAGACCCAGTACTTC
.,.,TRBV7-6,TRBJ1-1,CASSPDRSFTEAFF,TGTGCCAGCAGTCCGGACCGATCGTTCACTGAAGCTTTCTTT
.,.,TRBV28,TRBJ1-3,CATNAGYKGNTIYF,TGTGCCACCAACGCAGGGTACAAAGGAAACACCATATATTTT
few,TRBD1,TRBV11-2,TRBJ2-1,CASSAIGQEFDNEQFF,TGTGCCAGCAGCGCAATAGGACAGGAGTTCGACAATGAGCAGTTCTTC
.,.,TRBV6-1,TRBJ2-5,CASIPTGQETQYF,TGTGCCAGCATTCCCACGGGGCAAGAGACCCAGTACTTC
.,.,TRBV24-1,TRBJ2-5,CATSDFANPASYNSPLHF,TGTGCCACCAGTGATTTTGCTAACCCTGCGTCCTATAATTCACCCCTCCACTTC
few,.,TRBV7-6,TRBJ2-3,CASSLEYPDTQYF,TGTGCCAGCAGCTTAGAGTATCCAGATACGCAGTATTTT
few,TRBD1,TRBV7-6,TRBJ1-2,CASSLGQGGYGYTF,TGTGCCAGCAGCTTGGGACAGGGTGGCTATGGCTACACCTTC
.,.,TRBV19,TRBJ1-2,CASSMSAREYGYTF,TGTGCCAGTAGTATGTCCGCCAGGGAGTATGGCTACACCTTC
few,.,TRBV19,TRBJ2-7,CASSISGISYEQYF,TGTGCCAGTAGTATTTCTGGGATCTCCTACGAGCAGTACTTC
.,.,TRBV12-3/TRBV12-4,TRBJ2-1,CASSQGREQFF,TGTGCCAGCAGCCAGGGAAGGGAGCAGTTCTTC
.,TRBD1,TRBV5-3,TRBJ1-1,CASSFDRGLAGAFF,TGTGCCAGCAGCTTCGACAGGGGGCTTGCTGGAGCTTTCTTT
many,.,TRBV7-9,TRBJ1-1,CASSLGGLNTEAFF,TGTGCCAGCAGCTTAGGGGGCCTGAACACTGAAGCTTTCTTT
.,.,TRBV12-3/TRBV12-4,TRBJ2-7,CASSLASPRTEEQYF,TGTGCCAGCAGCTTAGCTAGCCCCAGAACGGAGGAGCAGTACTTC